The clone carrying this T cell receptor (beta chain) was counted a single time. The CDR3 totals 14 residues. Germline V lookup: CDR1 SNHLY, CDR2 FYNNEI. V shed 8 bases and J shed 4 bases, with 12 bases lying between them. All sequencing subjects had displayed CD8+CD57+ cell expansion on flow cytometry. The sample is drawn from a study of CD8+CD57+ T cells in acquired aplastic anemia. Looking at the study overall: CD4+ and CD8+ cells, once sorted, gave DNA averaging about 3 ug.

Genomic DNA constituted the template upon which TCR beta VDJ and CDR3 profiling was performed. TCRdb fed the reads into MiXCR, producing one record per CDR3 protein. The sample consists of approximately 170,000 distinct CDR3 sequences, roughly 50% of them appearing once. The chain employs TRBV2 and TRBJ1-6, with D uncertain. Sequenced material: sorted CD4+, CD8+, or CD8+CD57+ T cells (not recorded which) from PBMCs. The source of this sequence is a human donor with aplastic anemia. The CDR3 bases are TGTGCCAGCGTCCCGGACGGATATAATTCACCCCTCCACTTT. Amino acids: CASVPDGYNSPLHF.